This T cell receptor beta chain emerged from a study of low-dose radiotherapy and immunotherapy resistance in tumors. In the study overall: Every six weeks patients received intravenous ipilimumab 1 mg/kg, and every two weeks they received intravenous nivolumab 240 mg. One day before radiation and immunotherapy, intravenous cyclophosphamide 200 mg/m2 was administered, with this repeated every two weeks.

Time point reported: before trial treatment. Along with nivolumab and ipilimumab, donors received aspirin, low-dose cyclophosphamide and low-dose radiotherapy. Alpha- and beta-chain coverage of first-strand cDNA came from TRAV- and TRBV-specific primers. Using a constant-region primer together with a V-primer adapter, TCRs were subjected to around 20 PCR cycles of amplification. The isolated mRNA underwent amplification through in vitro transcription. TCRdb independently ran MiXCR on the reads; one entry per CDR3 protein. In the table there are 85,000 to 95,000 distinct CDR3 sequences, 9.4% of which are singletons. The V and J ends lost 2 bases and 5 bases respectively, with 15 bases between them. This CDR3 is 14 amino acids long. CDR1 is DFQATT and CDR2 is SNEGSKA in the germline V gene (reference sequence). This clonotype was seen at least ten times.

The sequence came from a male donor with prostate cancer. The chain is built from TRBV20-1 and TRBJ2-5; weak D call: TRBD2 (6 bases). Sample: PBMCs, taken before treatment. In nucleotides, the CDR3 is TGCAGTGCTAGACGGGCGACAAGCGGGGAGACCCAGTACTTC. Translation gives CSARRATSGETQYF.